Listed below are T cell receptor beta chains from one sample, sequenced in a study of blood T cell repertoires in COVID-19. TCRdb's table, derived via immunoSEQ multiplex PCR, lists solely in-frame clones and lacks some. This table has about 270,000 clones, under 90% appearing once. The sample consisted of peripheral blood. The source is a man aged 50-60 years with acute or convalescent COVID-19. Both conserved end residues are part of each CDR3. Fields, in order: V gene, J gene, D gene, clone size, CDR3 protein, CDR3 DNA. The D gene is left open where the match is weak. Where a row states a size, it is once, few, many or the class of an expanded clone; other rows omit it.

>TRBV7-9|TRBJ1-6|NA|NA
CASSPANSPLHF
TGTGCCAGCAGCCCCGCGAATTCACCCCTCCACTTT
>TRBV6-1|TRBJ2-7|NA|NA
CASSEAGGPPYEQYF
TGTGCCAGCAGTGAAGCGGGGGGACCTCCCTACGAGCAGTACTTC
>TRBV5-4|TRBJ2-6|TRBD1|few
CASSLPDRGDGANVLTF
TGTGCCAGCAGCTTGCCGGACAGGGGGGACGGGGCCAACGTCCTGACTTTC
>TRBV5-1|TRBJ2-3|TRBD2|NA
CASSLGGSGTSTDTQYF
TGCGCCAGCAGCTTGGGGGGTAGCGGGACTAGCACAGATACGCAGTATTTT
>TRBV7-2|TRBJ1-2|NA|NA
CASSLNAGGDGYTF
TGTGCCAGCAGCTTAAACGCCGGGGGAGATGGCTACACCTTC
>TRBV24-1|TRBJ2-3|TRBD2|few
CATSDPRTSGGFSDTQYF
TGTGCCACCAGTGACCCCCGGACTAGCGGGGGGTTTTCAGATACGCAGTATTTT
>TRBV9|TRBJ2-2|TRBD1|NA
CASSAGDRNTGELFF
TGTGCCAGCAGCGCCGGGGACAGAAACACCGGGGAGCTGTTTTTT
>TRBV9|TRBJ1-2|NA|NA
CASSVNELLGYTF
TGTGCCAGCAGCGTAAACGAACTGCTTGGCTACACCTTC
>TRBV2|TRBJ2-7|NA|NA
CASSESREQYF
TGTGCCAGCAGTGAGAGCAGGGAGCAGTACTTC
>TRBV10-3|TRBJ1-3|TRBD1|NA
CAISVGQGRSGNTIYF
TGTGCCATCAGTGTGGGACAGGGCCGTTCTGGAAACACCATATATTTT
>TRBV10-3|TRBJ2-2|NA|NA
CAISPTGAGELFF
TGTGCCATCAGTCCTACAGGAGCCGGGGAGCTGTTTTTT
>TRBV6-6|TRBJ1-2|TRBD1|NA
CASSPLRDRNNYGYTF
TGTGCCAGCAGTCCCCTCCGGGACAGGAATAACTATGGCTACACCTTC
>TRBV7-3|TRBJ2-3|TRBD2|NA
CASRSRGGSTDTQYF
TGTGCCAGCAGGTCGCGGGGGGGAAGCACAGATACGCAGTATTTT
>TRBV18|TRBJ1-4|NA|NA
CASSPAEGGEKLFF
TGTGCCAGCTCACCTGCGGAAGGGGGTGAAAAACTGTTTTTT
>TRBV29-1|TRBJ1-1|TRBD1|NA
CSVEDQGVRAFF
TGCAGCGTTGAAGACCAGGGGGTTCGGGCTTTCTTT
>TRBV7-9|TRBJ2-7|NA|once
CASSMGTSYEQYF
TGTGCCAGCAGCATGGGGACATCCTACGAGCAGTACTTC
>TRBV4-1|TRBJ2-2|NA|NA
CASSQDPRGELFF
TGCGCCAGCAGCCAAGATCCCCGGGGGGAGCTGTTTTTT
>TRBV27|TRBJ2-7|NA|NA
CASSLTTGPYEQYF
TGTGCCAGCAGTTTGACGACAGGTCCCTACGAGCAGTACTTC
>TRBV9|TRBJ2-5|NA|NA
CASSVRGSTETQYF
TGTGCCAGCAGCGTACGTGGCAGTACCGAGACCCAGTACTTC
>TRBV27|TRBJ2-1|NA|few
CASSPTVLNEQFF
TGTGCCAGCAGCCCGACTGTTTTAAATGAGCAGTTCTTC
>TRBV5-1|TRBJ1-4|NA|NA
CASSGDTFGEKLFF
TGCGCCAGCAGCGGGGACACCTTTGGGGAAAAACTGTTTTTT
>TRBV9|TRBJ2-7|NA|NA
CASSVASRQEQYF
TGTGCCAGCAGCGTAGCAAGCCGACAAGAGCAGTACTTC
>TRBV6-5|TRBJ2-3|NA|once
CASSYGSGPSTDTQYF
TGTGCCAGCAGTTACGGGAGCGGTCCTAGCACAGATACGCAGTATTTT
>TRBV18|TRBJ2-5|NA|NA
CASSPYPGETQYF
TGTGCCAGCTCACCATACCCGGGGGAGACCCAGTACTTC
>TRBV9|TRBJ2-7|NA|NA
CASSPRTETYEQYF
TGTGCCAGCAGCCCTCGGACTGAAACCTACGAGCAGTACTTC
>TRBV5-5|TRBJ1-4|NA|few
CASSLVAGGTNEKLFF
TGTGCCAGCAGCTTGGTGGCCGGGGGTACTAATGAAAAACTGTTTTTT
>TRBV7-8|TRBJ2-7|NA|NA
CASNPSTQSGYEQYF
TGTGCCAGCAACCCCTCCACTCAGTCGGGCTACGAGCAGTACTTC
>TRBV12-3/TRBV12-4|TRBJ1-2|NA|NA
CASKIQGDYGYTF
TGTGCCAGCAAAATACAGGGAGACTATGGCTACACCTTC
>TRBV30|TRBJ1-2|NA|NA
CAWSTSDYGYTF
TGTGCCTGGAGTACTTCGGACTATGGCTACACCTTC
>TRBV29-1|TRBJ2-3|NA|NA
CSVEGTGELSPDTQYF
TGCAGCGTTGAAGGGACGGGGGAATTATCACCAGATACGCAGTATTTT
>TRBV3-1/TRBV3-2|TRBJ2-6|TRBD1|NA
CASSQVGGQGPSGANVLTF
TGTGCCAGCAGCCAAGTGGGGGGACAGGGGCCCTCTGGGGCCAACGTCCTGACTTTC
>TRBV7-6|TRBJ2-2|TRBD2|many
CASSWTSLSTGELFF
TGTGCCAGCAGCTGGACTAGTCTATCCACCGGGGAGCTGTTTTTT
>TRBV6-1|TRBJ2-1|NA|few
CASREDSEQFF
TGTGCCAGCAGGGAAGATAGTGAGCAGTTCTTC
>TRBV5-4|TRBJ2-3|TRBD2|NA
CASTRGGARGIRTDTQYF
TGTGCCAGCACCCGCGGGGGGGCGCGGGGAATACGCACAGATACGCAGTATTTT
>TRBV30|TRBJ2-5|TRBD2|NA
CAWSAGGGEETQYF
TGTGCCTGGAGTGCTGGCGGGGGAGAAGAGACCCAGTACTTC
>TRBV5-1|TRBJ1-2|NA|NA
CASSLTGSYGYTF
TGCGCCAGCAGCCTTACAGGAAGCTATGGCTACACCTTC
>TRBV18|TRBJ1-2|NA|NA
CASSPLPTGSRGGGYTF
TGTGCCAGCTCACCACTTCCGACGGGATCCCGAGGAGGTGGCTACACCTTC
>TRBV11-2|TRBJ1-6|NA|NA
CASSFQGSPLHF
TGTGCCAGCAGCTTCCAGGGATCACCCCTCCACTTT
>TRBV9|TRBJ2-2|NA|once
CASSVDGTGELFF
TGTGCCAGCAGCGTAGACGGGACCGGGGAGCTGTTTTTT
>TRBV12-3/TRBV12-4|TRBJ1-2|NA|NA
CASSLDSSYGYTF
TGTGCCAGCAGCCTGGACTCTTCCTATGGCTACACCTTC
>TRBV19|TRBJ1-1|TRBD1|NA
CASRGQGSTEAFF
TGTGCCAGTAGGGGACAGGGAAGTACTGAAGCTTTCTTT
>TRBV4-1|TRBJ2-7|TRBD1|NA
CASSPADRGTYEQYF
TGCGCCAGCAGCCCCGCGGACAGGGGAACCTACGAGCAGTACTTC
>TRBV5-1|TRBJ2-5|NA|NA
CASSLGSWGSQETQYF
TGCGCCAGCAGCTTGGGGTCGTGGGGCAGCCAAGAGACCCAGTACTTC
>TRBV5-6|TRBJ1-1|TRBD1|NA
CASSLMKLGQGENTEAFF
TGTGCCAGCAGCCTGATGAAATTAGGACAGGGGGAGAACACTGAAGCTTTCTTT
>TRBV6-5|TRBJ1-4|TRBD1|NA
CASSRPGQGGEKLFF
TGTGCCAGCAGCCGACCAGGACAGGGGGGGGAAAAACTGTTTTTT
>TRBV7-2|TRBJ2-1|TRBD2|NA
CASSPGLAGVNEQFF
TGTGCCAGCAGCCCTGGCCTAGCGGGGGTTAATGAGCAGTTCTTC